This T cell receptor (beta chain) was sequenced in a study of neurological immune-mediated disorders. This clonotype was seen many times. The team produced cDNA through 5'RACE using 10-nucleotide random UMIs. A single run covered 15-18 subjects with over 160 million TCR-beta sequences. TCRdb processed the 5' RACE reads anew with MiXCR; each CDR3 protein has one entry. The repertoire consists of roughly 100,000 distinct CDR3 sequences, with approximately 3.3% occurring once and the leading ten covering 5.5% to 6.5%. The sample consisted of PBMCs. The source is a woman aged 18-29 years with multiple sclerosis.

The CDR3: CANRGRYGYTF. CDR3 sequence (DNA): TGTGCCAACCGAGGGCGGTATGGCTACACCTTC. The V gene is TRBV7-2, the J gene TRBJ1-2; the D is unclear. The CDR3 is 11 residues long. Germline assignment: CDR1 SGHTA and CDR2 FQGNSA. The V end lost 10 bases, the J end lost 5 bases, and 11 bases lay between the germline ends.